This is a list of T cell receptor beta chains from one sample in a study of T-cell memory formation after mild COVID-19. From the 5' RACE reads, TCRdb called clonotypes with MiXCR, one entry per CDR3 protein. Of roughly 550,000 distinct CDR3 sequences in the sample, roughly 20% were seen once. Input material: PBMCs or a T cell subset sorted from them (not recorded which). These TCRs come from an adult woman who had mild COVID-19 (a few samples of this study predate the infection). Cell type and time point are not known. Each CDR3 is given with its conserved first and last residue. D genes are given only for firm matches. Only part of the rows carry a size: once, few, many, or a class if the clone is expanded.

TRBJ2-5 TRBV23-1 - few CASSQSPGEETQYF TGCGCCAGCAGTCAATCACCAGGGGAAGAGACCCAGTACTTC
TRBJ2-1 TRBV19 - few CASSPHDRNSYNEQFF TGTGCCAGTAGTCCCCATGACCGGAACTCCTACAATGAGCAGTTCTTC
TRBJ2-2 TRBV20-1 TRBD1 - CSARSGTGGTGELFF TGCAGTGCTAGATCCGGGACAGGGGGCACCGGGGAGCTGTTTTTT
TRBJ2-2 TRBV7-8 TRBD2 few CASSLVIVGLAGGLLNTGELFF TGTGCCAGCAGCTTAGTGATAGTGGGACTAGCGGGAGGGTTGCTGAACACCGGGGAGCTGTTTTTT
TRBJ2-7 TRBV18 TRBD1 - CASSSTRQGREQYF TGTGCCAGCTCGTCAACCCGACAGGGGAGGGAGCAGTACTTC
TRBJ2-2 TRBV7-2 - few CASSLDGQTNTGELFF TGTGCCAGCAGCTTAGACGGACAGACAAACACCGGGGAGCTGTTTTTT
TRBJ1-4 TRBV7-9 - - CASSPRVINEKLFF TGTGCCAGCAGTCCGAGGGTTATCAATGAAAAACTGTTTTTT
TRBJ2-1 TRBV29-1 - - CSGENSRNQQFF TGCAGCGGGGAAAATTCTCGAAACCAGCAGTTCTTC
TRBJ2-7 TRBV5-1 TRBD1 few CASSWTGPPYEQYF TGCGCCAGCAGCTGGACAGGTCCTCCCTACGAGCAGTACTTC
TRBJ2-7 TRBV5-5 TRBD2 - CASSLGVTSGSSYEQYF TGTGCCAGCAGCTTGGGGGTAACTAGCGGGAGCTCCTACGAGCAGTACTTC
TRBJ2-7 TRBV6-6 TRBD1 - CASSSPMTGGGEQYF TGTGCCAGCAGTTCCCCGATGACAGGGGGCGGCGAGCAGTACTTC
TRBJ1-1 TRBV4-1 - - CASRWEAEAFF TGCGCCAGCAGATGGGAGGCCGAAGCTTTCTTT
TRBJ2-4 TRBV23-1 - many CASSQIEQTKNIQYF TGCGCCAGCAGTCAAATCGAGCAGACTAAAAACATTCAGTACTTC
TRBJ2-1 TRBV6-2/TRBV6-3 - - CASRATGTHSWHEQFF TGTGCCAGCAGGGCGACCGGGACTCATTCTTGGCATGAGCAGTTCTTC
TRBJ2-1 TRBV7-9 TRBD1 - CASSQRDRSYNEQFF TGTGCCAGCAGCCAACGGGACAGATCCTACAATGAGCAGTTCTTC
TRBJ2-7 TRBV12-3/TRBV12-4 TRBD2 - CASGAVAGSYEQYF TGTGCCAGCGGAGCGGTAGCGGGATCCTACGAGCAGTACTTC
TRBJ2-5 TRBV20-1 - few CSAGRGLQETQYF TGCAGTGCTGGGCGGGGCTTACAAGAGACCCAGTACTTC
TRBJ2-7 TRBV20-1 TRBD1 - CSAWTRTGNEQYF TGCAGTGCCTGGACTCGGACAGGCAACGAGCAGTACTTC
TRBJ1-3 TRBV6-6 TRBD1 - CASERTGLGNTIYF TGTGCCAGCGAGAGGACAGGGTTAGGAAACACCATATATTTT
TRBJ1-1 TRBV5-6 - once CASSWRAGTPSVDEAFF TGTGCCAGCAGCTGGAGAGCCGGGACCCCATCTGTCGATGAAGCTTTCTTT
TRBJ2-3 TRBV4-1 TRBD2 few CASSQELSLSGGLDTQYF TGCGCCAGCAGCCAAGAGCTCTCACTTAGCGGGGGGTTAGATACGCAGTATTTT
TRBJ2-5 TRBV7-9 TRBD2 - CASSPNLAGGPRETQYF TGTGCCAGCAGCCCCAACCTAGCGGGAGGGCCGAGAGAGACCCAGTACTTC